This TCR beta chain is drawn from a study of neurological immune-mediated disorders. Study at large: Relapsing-remitting patients made up about nine tenths of the roughly 34 multiple sclerosis patients, and secondary progressive patients made up 3.

V gave up 4 bases and J gave up 1 base; unmatched junction bases: 7. Germline assignment: CDR1 SGHRS and CDR2 YFSETQ. The CDR3 loop spans 16 amino acids. This clonotype appeared many times. Antigen specificity is unknown. As for the cDNA, it was generated by 5'RACE with 10-nucleotide random UMIs. TCRdb reprocessed the 5' RACE reads with MiXCR, giving one entry per CDR3 protein. The sample records over 60,000 distinct CDR3 sequences, roughly 4.8% being singletons. Study-wide results and limits: Whereas HTLV-1-associated myelopathy showed the most TCR clonal expansion, multiple sclerosis showed the least, with levels below those of healthy controls.

The TCR originated in a woman in her 30s with multiple sclerosis. Input material: PBMCs. The chain links TRBV5-1 to TRBJ2-2; 7 nucleotides match TRBD1. The CDR3: CASSTDRALNTGELFF. The CDR3 DNA sequence: TGCGCCAGCAGCACTGACAGGGCACTGAACACCGGGGAGCTGTTTTTT.